This T cell receptor (beta chain) was sequenced in a study of blood T cell repertoires in COVID-19. At the level of the study: Samples taken during acute and convalescent COVID-19 were collected in the United States, Italy and Spain. T cells, B-cell-depleted T cells, or PBMCs provided the cDNA or gDNA that served as material.

Per germline, CDR1 MNHEY and CDR2 SMNVEV (reference sequence). This CDR3 is 15 amino acids long. With V trimmed by 0 bases and J by 4 bases, 6 bases remained unmatched. Per the original data handling: Amplified reference gene primers provided the basis for estimating nucleated cell counts. The repertoire was sequenced with immunoSEQ multiplex PCR; TCRdb's copy has only in-frame clones and lacks some. D and trimming were read from the DNA, whereas the V and J calls and clone size are those reported in that table. The sample lists 25,000 to 35,000 clones; about 89% were seen once. The clonotype comes from a human donor with active COVID-19. The donor label of this sample is uncertain. The J gene is TRBJ2-7, the V gene TRBV27; 7 bases match TRBD1. The sequencing sample was made of peripheral blood. The CDR3: CASSLSTGTRYEQYF. The DNA for the CDR3 is TGTGCCAGCAGTTTATCGACAGGGACGAGGTACGAGCAGTACTTC.